The 18 T cell receptor beta chains presented below share a single source sample, sequenced in a study of spatial heterogeneity in lung cancer. Each CDR3 protein is one row after TCRdb ran MiXCR on the 5' RACE reads. The sample has around 11,000 distinct CDR3 sequences, roughly a tenth seen once; the top ten hold less than 45%. The sample's time point: blood at routine non-recurrence follow-up after resection. This sample comprised PBMCs, obtained at follow-up. These receptors were taken from a female donor with early-stage non-small cell lung cancer.

V is TRBV6-1 and J is TRBJ2-3, with D possibly TRBD1 on 5 matching bases. This CDR3 has 13 residues. V gave up 5 bases and J gave up 2 bases, with 8 bases separating them. Germline CDR1 reads MNHNS; CDR2 reads SASEGT. CDR3 DNA sequence: TGTGCCAGCAGTATACAGGCCACAGATACGCAGTATTTT. It yields the protein CASSIQATDTQYF.

J is TRBJ2-1 and V is TRBV6-6, with TRBD2 matching 9 bases. CDR3 length equals 16 residues. Germline assignment: CDR1 MNHNY and CDR2 SVGAGI (reference sequence). Trimming at V came to 2 bases and at J to 6 bases, leaving 8 bases not matched to a gene. CDR3 residues: CASSYGSSGTLNEQFF. The CDR3 DNA is TGTGCCAGCAGTTACGGATCTAGCGGGACCCTCAATGAGCAGTTCTTC.

This clonotype was seen ten or more times. The chain carries TRBV20-1 and TRBJ2-1; TRBD1 matches at 7 bases. The V gene end was trimmed by 5 bases and the J gene end by 9 bases; junction bases not matched to a gene: 4. The CDR3 has 11 residues. Germline-derived CDR1 and CDR2 are DFQATT and SNEGSKA (reference sequence). Here the CDR3 reads CSAGTGAEQFF. Written as DNA, the CDR3 is TGCAGTGCTGGTACAGGGGCTGAGCAGTTCTTC.

This clonotype was recorded at least ten times. The CDR3 coding sequence is TGTGCCACTCACATCTTAGCGGGAGGGAGGTACAATGAGCAGTTCTTC. This translates into CATHILAGGRYNEQFF. The genes are TRBV28 and TRBJ2-1; TRBD2 matches at 11 bases. From germline, CDR1 is MDHEN and CDR2 SYDVKM. The CDR3 extends over 16 amino acids. J was trimmed by 4 bases and V by 10 bases; bases with no gene match: 12.

This clonotype was seen at least ten times. The V and J genes are TRBV7-6 and TRBJ2-6, with 7 bases fitting TRBD1. Germline CDR1 SGHVS, CDR2 FNYEAQ. The V segment lost 4 bases and the J segment 0 bases; nucleotides outside the gene matches: 6. The CDR3 loop spans 17 amino acids. As DNA, the CDR3 is TGTGCCAGCAGCTCAACAGGGGCGAGCTCTGGGGCCAACGTCCTGACTTTC. It translates to CASSSTGASSGANVLTF.

By sample fraction, this clonotype is medium-sized (0.01 to 0.1%). The genes are TRBV25-1 and TRBJ2-7; 8 nucleotides line up with TRBD1. V lost 2 bases, J lost 6 bases, and 0 bases stayed unmatched. The CDR3 spans 12 residues. CDR1 and CDR2 (germline): MGHDK, SYGVNS. The CDR3 sequence: CASSEGQGEQYF. The CDR3 DNA reads TGTGCCAGCAGTGAAGGACAGGGCGAGCAGTACTTC.

This clonotype occurred many times. It is likely a read error, because the conserved phenylalanine at the end of the CDR3 is missing. The V and J genes are TRBV7-2 and TRBJ1-1; D ambiguous. CDR3 length: 13 amino acids. The V and J ends lost 3 bases and 5 bases respectively, with 10 bases between them. Germline V gene data show CDR1 as SGHTA and CDR2 as FQGNSA. This CDR3 is CASSFGYGTEAFL. The CDR3 DNA reads TGTGCCAGCAGCTTCGGTTATGGGACTGAAGCTTTCCTT.

The sample holds many counts of this clonotype. The chain couples TRBV20-1 to TRBJ2-7; 12 bases line up with TRBD1. V gave up 7 bases and J gave up 5 bases; unmatched junction bases: 3. This CDR3 is 12 amino acids long. Germline assignment: CDR1 DFQATT and CDR2 SNEGSKA (reference sequence). The CDR3 coding sequence is TGCAGTGGGGGACAGGGGGCGAACGAGCAGTACTTC. Amino acids: CSGGQGANEQYF.

Many counts were recorded for this clonotype. V is TRBV12-3 or TRBV12-4 and J is TRBJ2-2; 10 bases line up with TRBD2. Unmatched junction bases numbered 4, after V lost 5 bases and J lost 1 base. This CDR3 is 16 amino acids long. The CDR3 DNA is TGTGCCAGCAGTCGGAGACTAGCGGGGAACACCGGGGAGCTGTTTTTT. Amino acid sequence: CASSRRLAGNTGELFF.

V usage is TRBV7-2 and J usage is TRBJ2-5; perhaps TRBD2 as D (5 bases). Germline V gives CDR1 SGHTA, CDR2 FQGNSA. The V gene lost 1 base and the J gene lost 4 bases, with 7 bases spanning the gap. CDR3 length: 13 amino acids. Here the CDR3 DNA reads TGTGCCAGCAGCTTAGTTCTAGCAGAGACCCAGTACTTC. Its translation is CASSLVLAETQYF.

V usage is TRBV5-4 and J usage is TRBJ1-1, with D possibly being TRBD1 (5 bases). CDR3 size: 15 residues. V was trimmed by 4 bases and J by 4 bases, leaving 17 bases between them. CDR1 and CDR2 (germline): SGHNT, YYREEE (reference sequence). The CDR3: CASSGLRFGGTEAFF. The CDR3 nucleotides read TGTGCCAGCAGCGGGCTTCGGTTTGGGGGCACTGAAGCTTTCTTT.

The sample holds many counts of this clonotype. The rearrangement joins TRBV27 to TRBJ2-5; TRBD2 matches at 9 bases. This CDR3 is built from 16 residues. V was pared by 5 bases and J by 4 bases, with 11 bases of the junction left unmatched. From germline, CDR1 is MNHEY and CDR2 SMNVEV (reference sequence). The CDR3 region is CASSHIAGVALETQYF. The CDR3 DNA reads as TGTGCCAGCAGTCACATAGCGGGGGTGGCGTTAGAGACCCAGTACTTC.

In this sample, this clonotype turned up a few times. The chain joins TRBV10-3 to TRBJ2-7, with 14 bases fitting TRBD2. Per germline, CDR1 ENHRY and CDR2 SYGVKD. This CDR3 comprises 19 residues. Trimming at V came to 2 bases and at J to 3 bases, leaving 12 bases not matched to a gene. The CDR3 DNA sequence: TGTGCCATCAGTGAGGCCTCTCGGACTAGCGGGAGGTTAGTCTACGAGCAGTACTTC. As protein: CAISEASRTSGRLVYEQYF.

In its sample, this clonotype was seen many times. The genes are TRBV5-1 and TRBJ2-1, with a tentative D call TRBD1 (6 bases). Germline CDR1 and CDR2: SGHRS and YFSETQ. V was cut by 0 bases and J by 2 bases, with 9 bases left in between. The CDR3 length is 15 residues. CDR3 loop: CASSLVGGTYNEQFF. The DNA of the CDR3 is TGCGCCAGCAGCTTGGTAGGGGGAACCTACAATGAGCAGTTCTTC.

In this sample, this clonotype turned up many times. The chain uses TRBV15 and TRBJ2-1; a possible D gene is TRBD1 (5 bases). The V gene's germline CDR1 is LNHNV and CDR2 YYDKDF (reference sequence). Trimming stripped 5 bases from V and 16 bases from J, with 18 bases between. CDR3 length equals 12 residues. The CDR3 region has the DNA TGTGCCACCAGCGCGTTAGGGGTTGGGGAATTCTTC. As protein: CATSALGVGEFF.

This clonotype was detected ten times or more. This sequence joins TRBV6-1 and TRBJ1-2, with 9 nucleotides matching TRBD1. The CDR3 is made up of 17 amino acids. CDR1 is MNHNS and CDR2 is SASEGT in the germline V gene. J gave up 4 bases and V 9 bases, and 18 bases lay outside the gene matches. The CDR3 DNA follows: TGTGCCAGTCAAGAACAGGGACAGGGATGGAGATCCTATGGCTACACCTTC. Residues: CASQEQGQGWRSYGYTF.

This clonotype was recorded at least ten times. This chain uses TRBV10-3 with TRBJ1-1, with TRBD1 as a possible D gene (5 bases). The CDR3 consists of 15 residues. The V gene lost 1 base and the J gene lost 0 bases, with 9 bases spanning the gap. Germline assignment: CDR1 ENHRY and CDR2 SYGVKD. The chain's CDR3 is CAISELSRVNTEAFF. Here the CDR3 DNA reads TGTGCCATCAGTGAGTTGTCCAGGGTGAACACTGAAGCTTTCTTT.

This clonotype was detected ten times or more. The V gene is TRBV11-1, the J gene TRBJ2-5, with D possibly matching TRBD2 (8 bases). Trimming pared 5 bases from V and 5 bases from J, leaving 18 bases between. This CDR3 has 15 amino acids. Germline loops: CDR1 SGHAT, CDR2 FQDESV (reference sequence). The CDR3 DNA reads TGTGCCAGCAGCCCACGGGACAGACTAGCGGAGACCCAGTACTTC. Its translation: CASSPRDRLAETQYF.